This T cell receptor beta chain was identified during a study of shared clonotypes between healthy human individuals. Regarding the study as a whole: Some naive CD4 clonotypes, roughly 5%, turned up in common across a handful of donors.

Unmatched junction bases numbered 12, after V lost 6 bases and J lost 5 bases. The CDR3 totals 15 residues. Germline V lookup: CDR1 LNHDA, CDR2 SQIVND (reference sequence). A note on this clone: As yet, its antigen is unknown.

Sequencing was performed with immunoSEQ multiplex PCR; in TCRdb, only in-frame clones are kept and a portion is missing. The sample contains roughly 1,500,000 clones, 95% to 99% of which appear only once. The TCR sequence derives from a man aged 25-45 years in good health. Sample: naive CD4+ T cells sorted from blood. Specified subset: CD45RA+ positively selected. The rearrangement uses TRBV19 and TRBJ1-2, with 7 nucleotides matching TRBD1. The CDR3 region has the DNA TGTGCCAGTAGGATAAGACAGGGCGCCACTTATGGCTACACCTTC. This sequence encodes CASRIRQGATYGYTF.